A single T cell receptor beta chain is shown here with its context. What it binds is unknown. V was cut by 5 bases and J by 0 bases, with 14 bases left in between. The V gene's germline CDR1 is MDHEN and CDR2 SYDVKM. CDR3 length: 16 amino acids. The PCR was carried out with 60 Vbeta primers and 13 Jbeta primers. The assay was immunoSEQ multiplex PCR, and TCRdb's table has in-frame clones only and misses some. The table includes around 76,000 clones, about four fifths detected once. These data are taken from a study of cytomegalovirus exposure and HLA in healthy donors. Overall study findings and caveats: Common viral pathogens (according to a later analysis) appeared linked to several of the most significant clusters. Confirmation in vitro established that a few CMV-associated chains were specific for CMV antigens. TCR sequences were mostly rare, though some public TCRs occurred in many donors.

The TCR originated in a man aged 40-49 years in good health and CMV-seronegative. The sample consisted of PBMCs. The gene calls are TRBV28 and TRBJ1-3, with D possibly TRBD1 on 6 matching bases. In nucleotides, the CDR3 is TGTGCCAGCAGTCCGCGCGGGGGCCGCTCTGGAAACACCATATATTTT. Protein sequence: CASSPRGGRSGNTIYF.